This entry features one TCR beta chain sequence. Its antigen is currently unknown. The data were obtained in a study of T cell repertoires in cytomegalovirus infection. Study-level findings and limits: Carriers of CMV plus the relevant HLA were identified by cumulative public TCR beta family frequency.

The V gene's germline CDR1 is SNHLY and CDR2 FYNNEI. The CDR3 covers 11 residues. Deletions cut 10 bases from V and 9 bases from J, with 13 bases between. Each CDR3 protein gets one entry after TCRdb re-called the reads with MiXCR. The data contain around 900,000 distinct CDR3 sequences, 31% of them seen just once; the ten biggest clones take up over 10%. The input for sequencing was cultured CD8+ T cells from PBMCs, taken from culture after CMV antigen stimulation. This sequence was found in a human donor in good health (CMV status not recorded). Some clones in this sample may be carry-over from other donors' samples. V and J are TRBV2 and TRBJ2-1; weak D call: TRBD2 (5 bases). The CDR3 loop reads CAIDYVGEQFF. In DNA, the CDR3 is TGTGCCATCGACTACGTTGGTGAGCAGTTCTTC.